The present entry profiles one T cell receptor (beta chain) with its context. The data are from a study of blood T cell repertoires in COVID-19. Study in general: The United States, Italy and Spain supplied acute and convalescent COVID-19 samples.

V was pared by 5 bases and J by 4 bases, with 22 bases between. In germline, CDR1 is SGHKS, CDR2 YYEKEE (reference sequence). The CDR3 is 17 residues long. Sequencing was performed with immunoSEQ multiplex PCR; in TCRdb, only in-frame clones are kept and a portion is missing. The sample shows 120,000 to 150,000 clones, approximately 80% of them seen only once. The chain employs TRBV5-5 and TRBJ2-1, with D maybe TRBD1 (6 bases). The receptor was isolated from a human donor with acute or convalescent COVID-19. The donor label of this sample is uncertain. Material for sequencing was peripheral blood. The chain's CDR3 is CASRRQAITQGYNEQFF. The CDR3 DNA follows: TGTGCCAGCAGAAGACAGGCGATTACCCAGGGATACAATGAGCAGTTCTTC.